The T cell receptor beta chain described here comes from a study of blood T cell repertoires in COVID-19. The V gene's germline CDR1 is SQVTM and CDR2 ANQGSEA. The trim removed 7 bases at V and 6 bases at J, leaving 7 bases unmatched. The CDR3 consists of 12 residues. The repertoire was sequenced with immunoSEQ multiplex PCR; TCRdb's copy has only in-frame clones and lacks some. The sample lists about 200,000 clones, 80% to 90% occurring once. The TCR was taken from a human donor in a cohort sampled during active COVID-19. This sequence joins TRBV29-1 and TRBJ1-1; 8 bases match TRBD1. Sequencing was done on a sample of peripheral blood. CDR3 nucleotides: TGCAGCGGGGACAGGCAGAGCTCTGAAGCTTTCTTT. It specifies CSGDRQSSEAFF.